The clone carrying this TCR beta chain occurred many times. Its cognate antigen is unknown. TCRdb re-called the reads through MiXCR, storing one row per CDR3 protein. The sample includes 500,000 to 600,000 distinct CDR3 sequences, more than 15% of them seen just once. Germline CDR1 is MNHEY and CDR2 is SVGAGI. Trimming took 2 bases from V and 6 from J, leaving 14 bases between them. The CDR3 spans 15 residues. This sample is part of a study of T cell repertoires in cytomegalovirus infection. Study-level background: From public TCR beta signatures came an indication of both CMV infection and matching HLA type. Points from the study as a whole: Pooled public TCR beta family frequency picked out CMV carriers with the relevant HLA.

This clonotype was obtained from a human donor in good health (CMV status not recorded). Some clones in this sample may be carry-over from other donors' samples. The specimen sequenced was CD8+ T cells from PBMCs. The rearrangement links TRBV6-5 to TRBJ2-1; tentative D call: TRBD1 (5 bases). DNA of the CDR3: TGTGCCAGCAGTTACAATCAGGGTTTGGGCAATGAGCAGTTCTTC. Translating gives CASSYNQGLGNEQFF.